Listed here are 2 T cell receptor beta chains from one sample, sequenced in a study of cytomegalovirus exposure and HLA in healthy donors. PCR used 60 Vbeta primers and 13 Jbeta primers. TCRdb keeps only in-frame clones here, not all; method: immunoSEQ multiplex PCR. The top ten clones hold about 0.37% of a sample with under 200,000 clones, roughly 83% of them seen once. The sequenced sample was PBMCs. Receptors originate from a boy aged 2 to 9 in good health and CMV-seronegative.

This chain links TRBV4-2 with TRBJ1-3, with 10 bases that match TRBD1. V dropped 4 bases and J dropped 2; count of bases not matched to a gene: 2. This CDR3 has 15 amino acids. Germline V gene lookup returns CDR1 LGHNA and CDR2 YNFKEQ. Here the CDR3 reads CASSPDRGAGNTIYF. For the CDR3, the DNA is TGTGCCAGCAGCCCGGACAGGGGGGCTGGAAACACCATATATTTT.

J is TRBJ1-3 and V is TRBV5-1; D is possibly TRBD1 (5 bases). Trimming stripped 2 bases from V and 2 bases from J, with 11 bases between. Germline V gene lookup returns CDR1 SGHRS and CDR2 YFSETQ. CDR3 size: 15 residues. CDR3 DNA: TGCGCCAGCAGCTTTGAGACAGCCACTGGAAACACCATATATTTT. It codes for CASSFETATGNTIYF.